These 5 T cell receptor beta chains came from one sample sequenced in a study of cytomegalovirus exposure and HLA in healthy donors. The PCR had 60 Vbeta and 13 Jbeta primers. Here immunoSEQ multiplex PCR was the method, and the copy in TCRdb shows in-frame clones only, minus some. This sample contains 200,000 to 250,000 clones. The sample consisted of PBMCs. The receptors here all came from a woman in her 30s in good health and CMV-seropositive.

The rearrangement uses TRBV25-1 and TRBJ1-2; no firm D call. V shed 3 bases and J shed 5 bases, with 4 bases lying between them. Germline V gene lookup returns CDR1 MGHDK and CDR2 SYGVNS. The CDR3 contains 11 residues. The CDR3 loop reads CASSERYGYTF. CDR3 DNA sequence: TGTGCCAGCAGTGAGCGGTATGGCTACACCTTC.

This sequence joins TRBV19 and TRBJ2-7; the match to TRBD2 covers 7 bases. This CDR3 is built from 14 residues. V shed 4 bases, J shed 6 bases, and the junction held 9 bases outside the gene matches. CDR1 is LNHDA, CDR2 SQIVND, per germline (reference sequence). The CDR3 region is CASSRKAGRIEQYF. The CDR3 bases are TGTGCCAGTAGTAGAAAAGCGGGACGGATCGAGCAGTACTTC. The full variable domain, rest sourced from reference TRBV19 and TRBJ2-7, is DGGITQSPKYLFRKEGQNVTLSCEQNLNHDAMYWYRQDPGQGLRLIYYSQIVNDFQKGDIAEGYSVSREKKESFPLTVTSAQKNPTAFYLCASSRKAGRIEQYFGPGTRLTVT.

V usage is TRBV6-5 and J usage is TRBJ1-2, with 10 bases matching TRBD1. The V segment lost 6 bases and the J segment 7 bases; nucleotides outside the gene matches: 11. CDR1 and CDR2 from the germline V gene are MNHEY and SVGAGI. The CDR3 consists of 15 residues. The CDR3 loop is CASRKGDRGLGGYTF. The CDR3 DNA sequence: TGTGCCAGCAGAAAGGGGGACAGGGGCCTAGGTGGCTACACCTTC.

About this clone: Other DNA sequences in this sample translate to the same CDR3. The chain uses TRBV29-1 and TRBJ2-3; D gene uncertain. Germline CDR1 reads SQVTM; CDR2 reads ANQGSEA. Trimming removed 0 bases at V and 0 bases at J, with 7 bases between. The CDR3 consists of 14 residues. The CDR3 nucleotides read TGCAGCGTTGAAGACAGAGGTAGCACAGATACGCAGTATTTT. It yields the protein CSVEDRGSTDTQYF.

This chain uses TRBV6-1 with TRBJ1-6; D perhaps matches TRBD1 (6 bases). This CDR3 is built from 15 residues. In germline, CDR1 is MNHNS, CDR2 SASEGT. Trimming shortened V by 6 bases and J by 5 bases, and 14 bases separated the two germline ends. The CDR3 nucleotides read TGTGCCAGCAGGGACAGCCAAACCCATAATTCACCCCTCCACTTT. Translated, it gives CASRDSQTHNSPLHF.